This T cell receptor beta chain comes out of a study of blood T cell repertoires in COVID-19. About the study: The United States, Italy and Spain were the sources of the acute and convalescent COVID-19 samples. From T cells, B-cell-depleted T cells, or PBMCs came the material, which was cDNA or gDNA.

As originally analysed: Reference gene primer amplification gave nucleated cell count estimates. Some clones are missing from TCRdb's copy, which holds only in-frame ones; the method was immunoSEQ multiplex PCR. The DNA gave D and trimming, while V, J and clone size come from that table. The sample carries around 19,000 clones, approximately 91% recorded once. The CDR3 has 17 residues. The V end lost 5 bases, the J end lost 1 base, and 20 bases lay between the germline ends. Germline values: CDR1 SGHTA, CDR2 FQGNSA. The specimen was peripheral blood. This chain joins TRBV7-2 and TRBJ1-1; D perhaps matches TRBD1 (6 bases). The TCR was taken from a human donor in a cohort sampled during active COVID-19. CDR3 amino acids: CASSQVGGRGGNTEAFF. As DNA, the CDR3 is TGTGCCAGCAGCCAGGTGGGGGGGCGCGGAGGGAACACTGAAGCTTTCTTT.